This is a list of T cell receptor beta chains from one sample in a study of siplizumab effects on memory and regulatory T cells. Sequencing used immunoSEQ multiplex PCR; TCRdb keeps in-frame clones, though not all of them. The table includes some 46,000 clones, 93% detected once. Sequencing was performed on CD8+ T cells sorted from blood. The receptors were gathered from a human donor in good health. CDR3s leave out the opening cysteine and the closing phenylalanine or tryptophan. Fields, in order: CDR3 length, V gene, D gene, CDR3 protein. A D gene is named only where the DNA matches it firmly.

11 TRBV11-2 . ASSPRQRYEAF
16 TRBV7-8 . ASSLELNVQDTRNSHT
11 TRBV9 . ASSGDFTGELF
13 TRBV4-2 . ASSQGAERSYEQY
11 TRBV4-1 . ASRTANTGELF
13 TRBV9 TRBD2 ASSVQRESRDTQY
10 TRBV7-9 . ASSGSGYEQY
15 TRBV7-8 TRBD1 ASSPIPRGQVNTEAF
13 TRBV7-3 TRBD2 ASSVLGGGTYEQY
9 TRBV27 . AKAGTGELF
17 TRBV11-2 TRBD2 ASSPIQLLAGGGTDTQY
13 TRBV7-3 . ASSGTGQYTGELF
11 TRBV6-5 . ASSKTGYNEQF
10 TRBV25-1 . ASNPGGETQY
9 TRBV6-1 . ASDTGYGYT
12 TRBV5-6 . ASSLALARNIQY
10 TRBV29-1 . SVTGSTYEQY
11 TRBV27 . ASSSYIHQPQH
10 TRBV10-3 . AISESLVQQF
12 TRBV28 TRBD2 ASSLTGGSNEQF
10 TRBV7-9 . AREDGYNEQF
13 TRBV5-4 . ASIGPGQKNNEQF
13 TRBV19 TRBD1 ASRLSTTGIGGYT
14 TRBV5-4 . ASSLNSHPQYNEQF
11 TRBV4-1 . ASSQRMADGYT
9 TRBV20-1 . SALAGYEQY
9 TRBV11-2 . ASSATTEAF
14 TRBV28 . ASSFPRLPTTYEQY
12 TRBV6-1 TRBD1 ASSMTGGLYEQY
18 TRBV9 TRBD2 ASSVDRTSASAGLYNEQF
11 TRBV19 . ASGEGYTGELF